This passage covers 19 T cell receptor beta chains from one sample sequenced in a study of T cell responses to AZD1222 COVID-19 vaccine. The data were produced by immunoSEQ multiplex PCR, yet TCRdb's version contains in-frame clones alone and is incomplete. The sample comprises 86,000 or so clones, roughly nine tenths of which are singletons, and approximately 3% rests with the top ten. The source material was peripheral blood, sampled on day 0 of AZD1222 vaccination. These receptor sequences come from an adult in good health.

This clone is categorized as medium-sized. The genes are TRBV19 and TRBJ2-2; D is possibly TRBD2 (5 bases). V was trimmed by 7 bases and J by 2 bases, leaving 11 bases between them. Germline CDR1 LNHDA, CDR2 SQIVND (reference sequence). This CDR3 has 14 residues. The DNA of the CDR3 is TGTGCCAGTACCCCCGCGGGCAACACCGGGGAGCTGTTTTTT. Its protein is CASTPAGNTGELFF.

This clone has a handful of counts. The chain is built from TRBV27 and TRBJ1-6; D is ambiguous. Deletions cut 6 bases from V and 1 base from J, with 10 bases between. Germline lookup yields CDR1 MNHEY and CDR2 SMNVEV (reference sequence). CDR3 length: 15 residues. This CDR3 is CASSPFGSYNSPLHF. Written as DNA, the CDR3 is TGTGCCAGCAGCCCATTTGGTTCCTATAATTCACCCCTCCACTTT.

The chain uses TRBV5-4 and TRBJ2-1; D is unclear. The CDR3 sequence is 13 residues long. Germline V gene sequence: CDR1 SGHNT, CDR2 YYREEE (reference sequence). Between the trimmed V and J ends, which lost 3 bases and 6 bases, there was a span of 10 bases. CDR3: CASSWVGLNEQFF. The CDR3 nucleotides are TGTGCCAGCAGCTGGGTTGGGCTCAATGAGCAGTTCTTC. The variable domain in full, with the rest retrieved from reference TRBV5-4 and TRBJ2-1, is ETGVTQSPTHLIKTRGQQVTLRCSSQSGHNTVSWYQQALGQGPQFIFQYYREEENGRGNFPPRFSGLQFPNYSSELNVNALELDDSALYLCASSWVGLNEQFFGPGTRLTVL.

The CDR3 nucleotides read TGCGCCAGCAGATTTGGGAAAGATATGAACACTGAAGCTTTCTTT. Translated, it gives CASRFGKDMNTEAFF. The chain combines TRBV10-1 with TRBJ1-1; D is uncertain. The V end was cut by 6 bases, the J end by 0 bases, with 14 bases between. The CDR3 runs 15 residues. Per the germline V gene, CDR1 is WNHNN and CDR2 is SYGVQD (reference sequence).

V and J are TRBV25-1 and TRBJ1-1, with a weak D call TRBD1 (5 bases). V lost 1 base to trimming and J lost 10 bases, with 16 bases between them. This CDR3 region has 14 residues. Per germline, CDR1 MGHDK and CDR2 SYGVNS. The CDR3 is CASSESVAGRLAFF. CDR3 DNA sequence: TGTGCCAGCAGTGAATCTGTCGCGGGGCGACTAGCTTTCTTT.

The rearrangement links TRBV24-1 to TRBJ2-5; the match to TRBD2 covers 11 bases. The CDR3 length is 18 residues. V was pared by 4 bases and J by 4 bases, with 13 bases of the junction left unmatched. Looked up from germline, CDR1 is KGHDR and CDR2 is SFDVKD. The CDR3 nucleotides are TGTGCCACCAGTGAATTGACTAGCGGGAACCCGCGTAGAGAGACCCAGTACTTC. It specifies CATSELTSGNPRRETQYF.

This rearrangement joins TRBV19 to TRBJ2-5, with 8 positions matching TRBD2. This CDR3 has 15 residues. Trimming at V came to 2 bases and at J to 2 bases, leaving 4 bases not matched to a gene. In germline, CDR1 is LNHDA, CDR2 SQIVND (reference sequence). Here the CDR3 DNA reads TGTGCCAGTAGTATAAGCGGGGGCCCTCAAGAGACCCAGTACTTC. It translates to CASSISGGPQETQYF.

The chain carries TRBV7-9 and TRBJ1-1; 8 positions agree with TRBD1. Trimming removed 1 base from V and 4 bases from J; junction bases left unmatched: 5. The CDR3 sequence is 15 residues long. CDR1 SEHNR and CDR2 FQNEAQ come from the germline V gene (reference sequence). The CDR3 DNA sequence: TGTGCCAGCAGCTTAGGGACAGGGCTGGTCACTGAAGCTTTCTTT. Its translation: CASSLGTGLVTEAFF.

The J gene is TRBJ1-3, the V gene TRBV27; 10 bases line up with TRBD1. CDR3 size: 15 residues. V dropped 7 bases and J dropped 4; count of bases not matched to a gene: 7. The germline V gene encodes CDR1 MNHEY and CDR2 SMNVEV (reference sequence). CDR3 amino acids: CASKTGQGKGNTIYF. The CDR3 DNA sequence: TGTGCCAGCAAGACGGGACAGGGGAAAGGAAACACCATATATTTT.

This sequence joins TRBV7-3 and TRBJ2-5; no clear D gene. In germline, CDR1 is SGHTA, CDR2 FQGTGA. V dropped 5 bases and J dropped 4 bases, with 20 bases sitting between them. The CDR3 is made up of 16 amino acids. CDR3 bases: TGTGCCAGCAGCCCACCCCCCAAAGGACCTCTAGAGACCCAGTACTTC. It codes for CASSPPPKGPLETQYF.

This chain uses TRBV10-3 with TRBJ1-3; a possible D gene is TRBD1 (6 bases). This CDR3 comprises 15 residues. V was pared by 6 bases and J by 0 bases, with 12 bases between. Germline CDR1 ENHRY, CDR2 SYGVKD. The CDR3 DNA reads TGTGCCATCAGGGCAGGGGAAGACTCTGGAAACACCATATATTTT. It is translated as CAIRAGEDSGNTIYF.

The gene calls are TRBV10-3 and TRBJ2-1, with D unresolved. V gave up 3 bases and J gave up 15 bases, with 21 bases separating them. CDR1 and CDR2 (germline): ENHRY, SYGVKD. The CDR3 length is 14 residues. The CDR3 is CAISDRDFLNDPFF. The CDR3 DNA is TGTGCCATCAGTGATCGAGATTTTTTAAACGATCCGTTCTTC.

This clone has a single count. V gene TRBV5-1 combines with J gene TRBJ2-7; 7 bases match TRBD1. The CDR3 is 13 amino acids. Germline trimming cut 0 bases from V and 6 bases from J; bases unmatched to any gene: 3. Germline V gives CDR1 SGHRS, CDR2 YFSETQ. The CDR3 DNA reads TGCGCCAGCAGCTTGGGACAGGGTCTCGAGCAGTACTTC. Its protein is CASSLGQGLEQYF.

The chain uses TRBV5-4 and TRBJ2-5; 10 bases are a match to TRBD1. CDR1 and CDR2 from the germline V gene are SGHNT and YYREEE (reference sequence). The V segment lost 3 bases and the J segment 5 bases; nucleotides outside the gene matches: 7. The CDR3 is 15 residues long. CDR3 residues: CASSSGDRGRETQYF. CDR3 nucleotide sequence: TGTGCCAGCAGCTCTGGGGACAGGGGAAGGGAGACCCAGTACTTC.

This chain joins TRBV27 and TRBJ1-1; 8 positions agree with TRBD1. After removal of 3 bases from V and 1 base from J, the junction contained 4 bases not matched to a gene. Germline lookup yields CDR1 MNHEY and CDR2 SMNVEV (reference sequence). This CDR3 has 15 amino acids. CDR3 sequence reads: CASSFQQGGNTEAFF. The CDR3 DNA follows: TGTGCCAGCAGTTTTCAACAGGGGGGGAACACTGAAGCTTTCTTT.

The rearrangement uses TRBV5-5 and TRBJ1-1, with TRBD1 matching 8 bases. With V trimmed by 4 bases and J by 7 bases, 6 bases remained unmatched. The CDR3 spans 13 residues. The germline CDR1 and CDR2 sequences are SGHKS and YYEKEE (reference sequence). The DNA for the CDR3 is TGTGCCAGCAGCCTCGGACAGGGAGGTGAAGCTTTCTTT. It yields the protein CASSLGQGGEAFF.

This chain uses TRBV6-5 with TRBJ1-4, with D uncertain. Per the germline V gene, CDR1 is MNHEY and CDR2 is SVGAGI. This CDR3 contains 14 residues. V was shortened by 2 bases and J by 4 bases, with 8 bases between the two germline ends. The CDR3 nucleotides read TGTGCCAGCAGTTACCACAGAGGTAATGAAAAACTGTTTTTT. Translating gives CASSYHRGNEKLFF.

The gene calls are TRBV10-2 and TRBJ2-7; TRBD1 or TRBD2 may be the D gene (5 bases each). V shed 4 bases and J shed 4 bases, with 5 bases lying between them. The germline gives CDR1 WSHSY, CDR2 SAAADI. The CDR3 sequence is 11 residues long. In nucleotides, the CDR3 is TGCGCCAGCAGTGGGGGGTACGAGCAGTACTTC. Its protein is CASSGGYEQYF.

This sequence joins TRBV2 and TRBJ1-1; 7 bases line up with TRBD1. The CDR3 covers 15 residues. CDR1 SNHLY and CDR2 FYNNEI come from the germline V gene. The junction had 6 bases not matched to a gene; V was cut back by 3 bases and J by 2 bases. CDR3 sequence reads: CASSDLDRPNTEAFF. The DNA for the CDR3 is TGTGCCAGCAGTGATTTGGACAGGCCAAACACTGAAGCTTTCTTT.